Shown below are 11 T cell receptor beta chains from a single sample sequenced in a study of blood T cell repertoires in COVID-19 (TCRdb year 2020). Library prep was done by the immunoSEQ multiplex PCR assay. Imported from immuneACCESS, the table was reduced by TCRdb to in-frame sequences with V and J called. These copies leave out some clones; in studies compared against another copy, an unresolved V gene accounts for under half, and the cause of the remainder is not known. A total of about 95,000 clones appear in this sample, about four fifths of them only once. The ten top clones hold more than 20% of the sample. The sequenced sample consisted of peripheral blood. The receptors come from a human donor in a cohort sampled during active COVID-19.

The chain is built from TRBV9 and TRBJ2-2, with 14 bases fitting TRBD2. V gave up 1 base and J gave up 7 bases; unmatched junction bases: 6. Germline values: CDR1 SGDLS, CDR2 YYNGEE. This CDR3 comprises 17 residues. The CDR3 is CASSVIGTSGSSGELFF. The DNA of the CDR3 is TGTGCCAGCAGCGTAATTGGGACTAGCGGGAGTAGCGGGGAGCTGTTTTTT.

This clone showed up just a few times. The J gene is TRBJ2-1, the V gene TRBV5-1, with TRBD2 matching 16 bases. Germline CDR1 and CDR2: SGHRS and YFSETQ. Trimming at V came to 4 bases and at J to 10 bases, leaving 11 bases not matched to a gene. CDR3 size: 17 residues. The DNA for the CDR3 is TGCGCCAGCAGCCGGCTGGGACTAGCGGGAGGGGGAGGAGAGCAGTTCTTC. It codes for CASSRLGLAGGGGEQFF.

This chain uses TRBV13 with TRBJ1-1; D possibly corresponds to TRBD1 (6 bases). Germline CDR1 is PRHDT and CDR2 is FYEKMQ (reference sequence). The length of the CDR3 is 14 residues. With 5 bases removed from V and 1 base from J, the gap between germline ends came to 11 bases. CDR3 DNA: TGTGCCAGCAGCCATAGACAGGCGAACACTGAAGCTTTCTTT. Amino acid sequence: CASSHRQANTEAFF.

The chain recombines TRBV11-2 with TRBJ2-3, with a weak D call TRBD2 (6 bases). From germline, CDR1 is SGHAT and CDR2 FQNNGV. The CDR3 totals 16 residues. V was cut by 5 bases and J by 0 bases, with 15 bases left in between. The CDR3 region has the DNA TGTGCCAGCAGCCCAGGACTACTCATCAGCACAGATACGCAGTATTTT. Its translation: CASSPGLLISTDTQYF.

The chain recombines TRBV5-1 with TRBJ1-1, with 9 bases identical to TRBD1. Germline CDR1 reads SGHRS; CDR2 reads YFSETQ. With V trimmed by 7 bases and J by 0 bases, 10 bases remained unmatched. This CDR3 contains 16 residues. CDR3 loop: CASGGQGGQVNTEAFF. In nucleotides, the CDR3 is TGCGCCAGCGGGGGACAGGGAGGGCAAGTGAACACTGAAGCTTTCTTT.

The J gene is TRBJ1-1, the V gene TRBV28; 8 positions agree with TRBD1. V shed 6 bases, J shed 4 bases, and the junction held 7 bases outside the gene matches. This CDR3 contains 14 residues. CDR1 and CDR2 from the germline V gene are MDHEN and SYDVKM. CDR3 nucleotides: TGTGCCAGCAGCAGGGGGCAGTTGGGCACTGAAGCTTTCTTT. Translated: CASSRGQLGTEAFF.

This sequence joins TRBV5-4 and TRBJ2-3; 8 nucleotides match TRBD2. Trimming took 5 bases from V and 1 from J; bases not matched to a gene: 3. The germline V gene has CDR1 SGHNT and CDR2 YYREEE (reference sequence). CDR3 length: 14 amino acids. The chain's CDR3 is CASRLADRTDTQYF. The CDR3 nucleotides are TGTGCCAGCAGACTAGCGGACCGCACAGATACGCAGTATTTT.

This clone appeared once. At one end the junction does not follow the germline gene, possibly because of a read error. The chain has TRBV18 and TRBJ2-5; D unresolved. Germline CDR1 and CDR2: KGHSH and LQKENI. This CDR3 region has 12 residues. The CDR3 reads CASSPIQEAQYF. The CDR3 coding sequence is TGTGCCAGCTCACCGATACAAGAGGCCCAGTACTTC.

This CDR3 reads CASSPRQGADTEAFF. CDR3 DNA: TGTGCCAGCTCGCCCCGACAGGGGGCGGACACTGAAGCTTTCTTT. The rearrangement links TRBV18 to TRBJ1-1; 10 bases are shared with TRBD1. The junction had 7 bases not matched to a gene; V was cut back by 6 bases and J by 3 bases. Germline V lookup: CDR1 KGHSH, CDR2 LQKENI. The CDR3 runs 15 residues.

The chain carries TRBV19 and TRBJ1-1; D is unresolved. The V gene's germline CDR1 is LNHDA and CDR2 SQIVND (reference sequence). The V gene lost 6 bases and the J gene lost 7 bases, with 9 bases spanning the gap. This CDR3 is 11 amino acids long. DNA for the CDR3: TGTGCCAGTAGGATTTTCGGTGAAGCTTTCTTT. Translation: CASRIFGEAFF.

The chain recombines TRBV2 with TRBJ1-1; 7 bases agree with TRBD1. This CDR3 has 13 residues. Unmatched junction bases numbered 7, after V lost 6 bases and J lost 6 bases. Per the germline V gene, CDR1 is SNHLY and CDR2 is FYNNEI. DNA of the CDR3: TGTGCCAGCAGATCCCAGGGGGTCGCTGAAGCTTTCTTT. Its translation is CASRSQGVAEAFF.